This T cell receptor beta chain comes out of a study of blood T cell repertoires in COVID-19. On the study more broadly: The study drew acute and convalescent COVID-19 samples from the United States, Italy and Spain. PBMCs, B-cell-depleted T cells, or T cells were the source of the cDNA or gDNA that made up the material.

V lost 9 bases, J lost 5 bases, and 16 bases lay in between. Germline V gives CDR1 MNHEY, CDR2 SVGAGI. The length of the CDR3 is 13 residues. In the original analysis: Researchers report that nucleated cell counts were estimated from reference gene primer amplification. TCRdb's table, derived via immunoSEQ multiplex PCR, lists solely in-frame clones and lacks some. V, J and clone size were drawn from that table, and D and trimming were deduced from the DNA. Here the sample spans 250,000 to 350,000 clones, 87% being singletons. Input material: peripheral blood. The clonotype was recovered from a woman between 50 and 59 years old who had recovered from COVID-19. J is TRBJ1-1 and V is TRBV6-5; TRBD1 is a possible D gene (5 bases). CDR3 loop: CASSGGGRTEAFF. The CDR3 region has the DNA TGTGCCAGTTCGGGGGGAGGGAGGACTGAAGCTTTCTTT.